The source of this T cell receptor (beta chain) is a study of long-term antiretroviral therapy in people with HIV. Worth noting for this clone: What it recognizes is unknown.

The authors ran the immunoSEQ assay, v3.0, at survey level. Only in-frame clones appear in the TCRdb table, and some are missing; sequencing was by immunoSEQ multiplex PCR. The sample has more than 10,000 clones; around 90% are singletons. Findings of the study overall: The range of CDR3 lengths in HIV repertoires proved narrower than that found in controls.

The source was unsorted PBMCs, collected 2.1 years after starting antiretroviral therapy. This sequence originates from a woman in her forties with HIV.

The chain's CDR3 is CASSLTGTDVYGYTF. Here the CDR3 DNA reads TGTGCCAGCAGCTTAACCGGGACTGACGTTTATGGCTACACCTTC. The chain joins TRBV7-9 to TRBJ1-2, with a tentative D call TRBD1 (5 bases). With 2 bases removed from V and 5 bases from J, the gap between germline ends came to 15 bases. CDR3 length: 15 residues. The germline gives CDR1 SEHNR, CDR2 FQNEAQ (reference sequence). The whole variable domain, remainder taken from reference TRBV7-9 and TRBJ1-2, is DTGVSQNPRHKITKRGQNVTFRCDPISEHNRLYWYRQTLGQGPEFLTYFQNEAQLEKSRLLSDRFSAERPKGSFSTLEIQRTEQGDSAMYLCASSLTGTDVYGYTFGSGTRLTVV.